The 17 T cell receptor beta chains listed next were all sequenced from one sample in a study of beta chain features in type 1 diabetes (dated by TCRdb to the late 2010s). Libraries were prepared through the immunoSEQ multiplex PCR assay. The High Capacity cDNA Reverse Transcription Kit was used to reverse transcribe all of the isolated RNA, meaning that expressed TCRB transcripts were what got sequenced. The table comes from immuneACCESS by way of TCRdb, which keeps in-frame sequences with V and J called. Part of the clones is missing from these tables; in studies checked, under half for an unresolved V gene and the rest for unknown reasons. The sample contains 900,000 or so clones, roughly 17% of them found a single time. Around 0.02% of the sample is taken by the ten largest. Sequencing input: naive CD4+ T cells from blood. What this sample's cell subset or site label stands for: true naive CD4+ T cells. The receptors originated from a young woman in good health.

CDR3 region: CASSLGDSNYEQYF. The CDR3 DNA is TGTGCCAGCAGCTTAGGGGACAGTAACTACGAGCAGTACTTC. The genes are TRBV7-9 and TRBJ2-7, with 7 bases matching TRBD1. CDR1 is SEHNR, CDR2 FQNEAQ, per germline (reference sequence). J was trimmed by 3 bases and V by 1 base; bases with no gene match: 3. The CDR3 spans 14 residues.

This rearrangement joins TRBV7-8 to TRBJ2-3, with D perhaps matching TRBD2 (5 bases). V was clipped by 6 bases and J by 4 bases, with 20 bases between them. The CDR3 runs 16 residues. Germline loops: CDR1 SGHVS, CDR2 FQNEAQ. The CDR3 DNA sequence: TGTGCCAGCAGATCTAAAGGGAGTCTCGGGGCAGATACGCAGTATTTT. Its translation is CASRSKGSLGADTQYF.

This clone has a handful of counts. This rearrangement joins TRBV27 to TRBJ2-2, with TRBD1 matching 8 bases. CDR1 and CDR2 (germline): MNHEY, SMNVEV (reference sequence). The CDR3 runs to 14 residues. After removal of 7 bases from V and 6 bases from J, the junction contained 7 bases not matched to a gene. DNA for the CDR3: TGTGCCAGCACCTTCAGGGGGCTGGCCGGGGAGCTGTTTTTT. This codes for CASTFRGLAGELFF.

This chain joins TRBV28 and TRBJ2-5, with 7 bases that match TRBD2. The CDR3 spans 15 residues. V was clipped by 3 bases and J by 3 bases; unmatched bases: 7. Germline V gene lookup returns CDR1 MDHEN and CDR2 SYDVKM. This CDR3 is CASSFLTAGEETQYF. In DNA, the CDR3 is TGTGCCAGCAGTTTCCTAACGGCGGGAGAAGAGACCCAGTACTTC.

This clone was seen more than once but under ten times. The CDR3 coding sequence is TGTGCCAGCAGTGACTCAGGGTATGACGGAGGCAATGAGCAGTTCTTC. Residues: CASSDSGYDGGNEQFF. This chain uses TRBV25-1 with TRBJ2-1; D is tentatively TRBD1 or TRBD2 (5 bases each). Germline lookup yields CDR1 MGHDK and CDR2 SYGVNS. The germline V and J ends were trimmed by 3 bases and 6 bases, with 18 bases remaining between them. The CDR3 length is 16 residues.

The V gene is TRBV6-1, the J gene TRBJ1-5; D call uncertain. The ends were cut back, 1 base at V and 4 bases at J, with 8 bases in the middle. The CDR3 runs to 14 residues. Germline CDR1 is MNHNS and CDR2 is SASEGT. Here the CDR3 reads CASSEEWINQPQHF. The CDR3 DNA reads TGTGCCAGCAGTGAAGAATGGATTAATCAGCCCCAGCATTTT.

The chain links TRBV9 to TRBJ2-1; TRBD1 matches 8 bases. CDR1 is SGDLS and CDR2 is YYNGEE in the germline V gene. V lost 1 base and J lost 7; bases outside the gene matches: 13. CDR3 length: 17 residues. CDR3 protein: CASSVKVVDRDHNEQFF. CDR3 sequence (DNA): TGTGCCAGCAGCGTAAAAGTTGTGGACAGGGACCATAATGAGCAGTTCTTC.

J is TRBJ1-4 and V is TRBV7-8; TRBD1 agrees at 8 bases. Germline V CDR1 and CDR2: SGHVS, FQNEAQ. The CDR3 covers 14 residues. The junction had 7 bases not matched to a gene; V was cut back by 5 bases and J by 8 bases. The chain's CDR3 is CASSADRAREKLFF. As DNA, the CDR3 is TGTGCCAGCAGCGCGGACAGGGCGAGGGAAAAACTGTTTTTT.

The J gene is TRBJ2-1, the V gene TRBV9, with 8 bases that match TRBD2. Trimming at V came to 2 bases and at J to 0 bases, leaving 4 bases not matched to a gene. This CDR3 has 16 amino acids. In germline, CDR1 is SGDLS, CDR2 YYNGEE. As DNA, the CDR3 is TGTGCCAGCAGCGTGATCAGCGGGAGCTCCTACAATGAGCAGTTCTTC. It codes for CASSVISGSSYNEQFF.

The V call is TRBV13, the J call TRBJ2-3; perhaps TRBD2 as D (5 bases). Germline CDR1 PRHDT, CDR2 FYEKMQ (reference sequence). Trimming took off 2 bases at V and 1 base at J, with 10 bases between the two ends. The CDR3 extends over 15 amino acids. In DNA, the CDR3 is TGTGCCAGCAGCTTACGAGAGGGCGGCACAGATACGCAGTATTTT. This translates into CASSLREGGTDTQYF.

Here the CDR3 reads CASKSLINTGELFF. CDR3 bases: TGTGCCAGCAAGTCCCTCATAAACACCGGGGAGCTGTTTTTT. The rearrangement uses TRBV2 and TRBJ2-2; the D is unclear. The ends were cut back, 7 bases at V and 2 bases at J, with 11 bases in the middle. This CDR3 is 14 amino acids long. Germline values: CDR1 SNHLY, CDR2 FYNNEI.

This clone has more than one count but fewer than ten. The rearrangement uses TRBV7-8 and TRBJ2-1; D tentatively fits TRBD1 or TRBD2 (5 bases each). CDR1 is SGHVS and CDR2 is FQNEAQ in the germline V gene. V lost 0 bases, J lost 8 bases, and 8 bases lay in between. CDR3 size: 13 residues. CDR3 bases: TGTGCCAGCAGCTTAGCGGGGGATCATGAGCAGTTCTTC. Its translation: CASSLAGDHEQFF.

Only a few counts were recorded for this clone. The chain joins TRBV11-1 to TRBJ2-7, with TRBD2 as a possible D gene (6 bases). Germline V gene lookup returns CDR1 SGHAT and CDR2 FQDESV (reference sequence). V was cut by 1 base and J by 0 bases, with 19 bases left in between. This CDR3 spans 18 amino acids. DNA of the CDR3: TGTGCCAGCAGCTTAGACGGGACTGCTCAACACTTCTCCTACGAGCAGTACTTC. This sequence encodes CASSLDGTAQHFSYEQYF.

The V and J genes are TRBV7-3 and TRBJ2-2; D remains unclear. Looked up from germline, CDR1 is SGHTA and CDR2 is FQGTGA. V lost 5 bases and J lost 6, with 10 bases in between. The CDR3 contains 13 residues. This CDR3 reads CASSPRESGELFF. DNA for the CDR3: TGTGCCAGCAGCCCCCGTGAGTCCGGGGAGCTGTTTTTT.

This clone occurred a few times. Different DNA sequences within this sample yield the same CDR3. This sequence joins TRBV10-3 and TRBJ2-6, with D tentatively TRBD2 (5 bases). V lost 3 bases and J 2 bases, leaving 8 bases between the germline ends. Germline V lookup: CDR1 ENHRY, CDR2 SYGVKD. The CDR3 has 15 amino acids. CDR3 sequence (DNA): TGTGCCATCAGTGATCGGGGAACTGGGGCCAACGTCCTGACTTTC. Translating it yields CAISDRGTGANVLTF.

Comments on this clone: At the DNA level, this CDR3 is encoded by other sequences in the same sample as well. CDR3 nucleotides: TGCGCCAGCAGCCCCGGACTAAGCACAGATACGCAGTATTTT. This sequence encodes CASSPGLSTDTQYF. The chain combines TRBV5-1 with TRBJ2-3, with D possibly TRBD2 on 6 matching bases. V was trimmed by 4 bases and J by 0 bases, leaving 9 bases between them. CDR3 length equals 14 residues. Germline CDR1 SGHRS, CDR2 YFSETQ.

CDR3 bases: TGTGCCAGCAGCTTAGTCTCCAGTGCCTCTTCCGAGCTGTTTTTT. Amino acids: CASSLVSSASSELFF. The chain couples TRBV7-2 to TRBJ2-2; D unresolved. CDR1 is SGHTA and CDR2 is FQGNSA in the germline V gene. V was shortened by 1 base and J by 11 bases, with 17 bases between the two germline ends. This CDR3 is 15 amino acids long.